These 14 T cell receptor beta chains share one sample of origin, sequenced in a study of blood T cell repertoires in COVID-19. The data were produced by immunoSEQ multiplex PCR, yet TCRdb's version contains in-frame clones alone and is incomplete. This table holds 200,000 to 250,000 clones, about 84% found once. What was sequenced was PBMCs or T cells enriched from blood (not recorded which). The receptors here all came from a man in his sixties who had recovered from COVID-19.

Comment on this clone: One end of the junction is discordant with germline, which a read error may explain. This sequence joins TRBV7-8 and TRBJ1-1, with TRBD1 as a possible D gene (6 bases). There are 13 residues in the CDR3. Germline loops: CDR1 SGHVS, CDR2 FQNEAQ. The CDR3 DNA reads as TGTGCCAGCAGACAAACAGGGAACCCTGAAGCTTTCTTT. The encoded protein is CASRQTGNPEAFF. The whole variable domain, remainder taken from reference TRBV7-8 and TRBJ1-1, is GAGVSQSPRYKVAKRGQDVALRCDPISGHVSLFWYQQALGQGPEFLTYFQNEAQLDKSGLPSDRFFAERPEGSVSTLKIQRTQQEDSAVYLCASRQTGNPEAFFGQGTRLTVV.

The chain is built from TRBV10-3 and TRBJ2-7, with TRBD2 as a possible D gene (6 bases). V dropped 6 bases and J dropped 0 bases, with 12 bases sitting between them. The CDR3 is 14 residues long. CDR1 and CDR2 (germline): ENHRY, SYGVKD. The CDR3 sequence is CAIRAGTDSYEQYF. As DNA, the CDR3 is TGTGCCATCAGGGCGGGGACCGACTCCTACGAGCAGTACTTC.

This rearrangement joins TRBV11-2 to TRBJ1-1; 8 bases map to TRBD1. J was trimmed by 1 base and V by 5 bases; bases with no gene match: 6. CDR1 and CDR2 from the germline V gene are SGHAT and FQNNGV. The CDR3 has 15 residues. The CDR3: CASSLGTGANTEAFF. The CDR3 DNA sequence: TGTGCCAGCAGCCTAGGGACAGGAGCGAACACTGAAGCTTTCTTT.

The rearrangement uses TRBV4-3 and TRBJ2-1, with 15 positions matching TRBD2. CDR3 size: 15 residues. The germline gives CDR1 LGHNA, CDR2 YSLEER. Unmatched junction bases numbered 0, after V lost 4 bases and J lost 5 bases. The chain's CDR3 is CASSRTSGGDNEQFF. The CDR3 region has the DNA TGCGCCAGCAGCCGGACTAGCGGGGGGGACAATGAGCAGTTCTTC.

This chain links TRBV20-1 with TRBJ1-5; 8 nucleotides agree with TRBD1. The CDR3 totals 14 residues. V shed 3 bases, J shed 6 bases, and the junction held 7 bases outside the gene matches. The germline CDR1 and CDR2 sequences are DFQATT and SNEGSKA (reference sequence). The chain's CDR3 is CSASQQGEGQPQHF. CDR3 bases: TGCAGTGCTAGTCAACAGGGGGAGGGTCAGCCCCAGCATTTT.

V gene TRBV27 combines with J gene TRBJ1-6, with D unresolved. V lost 5 bases, J lost 0 bases, and 14 bases lay in between. The CDR3 has 17 residues. Germline CDR1 reads MNHEY; CDR2 reads SMNVEV (reference sequence). CDR3 DNA sequence: TGTGCCAGCAGTCAAGACGCTGGACTCTCCTATAATTCACCCCTCCACTTT. Translated: CASSQDAGLSYNSPLHF.

The genes are TRBV2 and TRBJ1-6, with D possibly matching TRBD1 (6 bases). CDR3 length equals 15 residues. Germline CDR1 SNHLY, CDR2 FYNNEI. V was trimmed by 6 bases and J by 6 bases, leaving 15 bases between them. The CDR3: CASRYRAQTNSPLHF. The CDR3 nucleotides read TGTGCCAGCAGATACAGGGCTCAGACTAATTCACCCCTCCACTTT.

The chain carries TRBV11-3 and TRBJ2-3, with D uncertain. Trimming left V 1 base short and J 3 bases short, with 11 bases between. The CDR3 is 15 amino acids. Germline lookup yields CDR1 SGHNT and CDR2 YENEEA. The CDR3 loop is CASSLALTRTDTQYF. CDR3 DNA sequence: TGTGCCAGCAGCTTAGCACTAACGCGGACAGATACGCAGTATTTT.

The genes are TRBV2 and TRBJ1-5; tentatively, D is TRBD1 (5 bases). V was shortened by 1 base and J by 7 bases, with 11 bases between the two germline ends. This CDR3 contains 14 residues. Germline V CDR1 and CDR2: SNHLY, FYNNEI. DNA of the CDR3: TGTGCCAGCAGTGAAGGCGGCAGGGAACAGCCCCAGCATTTT. It is translated as CASSEGGREQPQHF. Looking up the rest from reference TRBV2 and TRBJ1-5 gives the full variable domain: EPEVTQTPSHQVTQMGQEVILRCVPISNHLYFYWYRQILGQKVEFLVSFYNNEISEKSEIFDDQFSVERPDGSNFTLKIRSTKLEDSAMYFCASSEGGREQPQHFGDGTRLSIL.

The chain uses TRBV7-6 and TRBJ1-4; D call uncertain. Germline V gene lookup returns CDR1 SGHVS and CDR2 FNYEAQ. Trimming took 5 bases from V and 4 from J, leaving 14 bases between them. The CDR3 sequence is 15 residues long. The CDR3 loop is CASSPLREHNEKLFF. As DNA, the CDR3 is TGTGCCAGCAGCCCCCTACGGGAGCATAATGAAAAACTGTTTTTT.

The chain has TRBV7-3 and TRBJ2-3, with TRBD2 matching 14 bases. Germline CDR1 is SGHTA and CDR2 is FQGTGA. V dropped 5 bases and J dropped 3; count of bases not matched to a gene: 4. The CDR3 runs to 16 residues. The CDR3 sequence: CASSLGLAGVTDTQYF. CDR3 DNA: TGTGCCAGCAGCCTGGGACTAGCGGGGGTTACAGATACGCAGTATTTT.

The rearrangement uses TRBV19 and TRBJ2-7; tentatively, D is TRBD1 (5 bases). Trimming shortened V by 5 bases and J by 2 bases, and 10 bases separated the two germline ends. The germline gives CDR1 LNHDA, CDR2 SQIVND (reference sequence). The CDR3 totals 13 residues. The CDR3 DNA reads TGTGCCAGTAGTGTCCCAGGGCCCTACGAGCAGTACTTC. Translated, it gives CASSVPGPYEQYF.

The CDR3 sequence is CSVFVQGKEQYF. The CDR3 DNA reads as TGCAGCGTTTTTGTTCAGGGTAAAGAGCAGTACTTC. The chain links TRBV29-1 to TRBJ2-7; a possible D gene is TRBD1 (5 bases). Germline lookup yields CDR1 SQVTM and CDR2 ANQGSEA. Trimming removed 5 bases at V and 7 bases at J, with 15 bases between. This CDR3 has 12 amino acids.

The genes are TRBV5-4 and TRBJ2-4; 8 nucleotides line up with TRBD2. V was pared by 4 bases and J by 3 bases, with 12 bases of the junction left unmatched. The CDR3 loop spans 17 amino acids. Germline CDR1 SGHNT, CDR2 YYREEE (reference sequence). The DNA for the CDR3 is TGTGCCAGCAGCCCGGGGGGCGGGGCGGGGGGCAAAAACATTCAGTACTTC. This codes for CASSPGGGAGGKNIQYF.